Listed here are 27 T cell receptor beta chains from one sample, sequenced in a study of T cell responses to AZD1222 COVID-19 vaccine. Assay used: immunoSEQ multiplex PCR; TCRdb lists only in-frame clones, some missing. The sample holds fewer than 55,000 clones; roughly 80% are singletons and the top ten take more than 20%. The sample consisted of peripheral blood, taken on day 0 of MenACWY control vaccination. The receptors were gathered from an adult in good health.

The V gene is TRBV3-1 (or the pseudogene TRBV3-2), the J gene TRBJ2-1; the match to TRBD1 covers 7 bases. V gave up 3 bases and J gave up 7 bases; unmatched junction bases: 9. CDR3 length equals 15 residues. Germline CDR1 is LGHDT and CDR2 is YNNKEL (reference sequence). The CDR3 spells CASSQSRGQSNEQFF. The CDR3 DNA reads TGTGCCAGCAGCCAGAGTAGGGGGCAGTCAAATGAGCAGTTCTTC.

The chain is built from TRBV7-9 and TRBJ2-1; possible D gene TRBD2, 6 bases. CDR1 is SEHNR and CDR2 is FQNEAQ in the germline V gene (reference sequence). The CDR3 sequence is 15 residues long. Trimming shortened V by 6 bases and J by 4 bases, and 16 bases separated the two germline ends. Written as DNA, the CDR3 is TGTGCCAGCAGACCCCGGGGTAGCGGATACAATGAGCAGTTCTTC. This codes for CASRPRGSGYNEQFF. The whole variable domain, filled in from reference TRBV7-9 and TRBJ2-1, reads DTGVSQNPRHKITKRGQNVTFRCDPISEHNRLYWYRQTLGQGPEFLTYFQNEAQLEKSRLLSDRFSAERPKGSFSTLEIQRTEQGDSAMYLCASRPRGSGYNEQFFGPGTRLTVL.

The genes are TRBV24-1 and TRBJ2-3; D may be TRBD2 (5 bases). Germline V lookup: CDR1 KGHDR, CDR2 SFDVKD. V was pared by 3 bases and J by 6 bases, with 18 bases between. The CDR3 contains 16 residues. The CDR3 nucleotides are TGTGCCACCAGTGATCCACGAGGGCCTGGGCGGGATACGCAGTATTTT. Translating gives CATSDPRGPGRDTQYF.

The DNA of the CDR3 is TGTGCCAGCAGCTCGGGGGGTTCCTACAATGAGCAGTTCTTC. Translating gives CASSSGGSYNEQFF. The rearrangement joins TRBV11-1 to TRBJ2-1; 7 bases agree with TRBD2. Trimming removed 4 bases from V and 1 base from J; junction bases left unmatched: 1. This CDR3 region has 14 residues. From germline, CDR1 is SGHAT and CDR2 FQDESV (reference sequence).

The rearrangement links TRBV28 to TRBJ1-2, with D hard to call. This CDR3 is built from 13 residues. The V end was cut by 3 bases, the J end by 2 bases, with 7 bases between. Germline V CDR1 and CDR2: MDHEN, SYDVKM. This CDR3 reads CASSLGGNYGYTF. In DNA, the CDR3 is TGTGCCAGCAGTTTGGGCGGGAACTATGGCTACACCTTC.

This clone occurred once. For the CDR3, the DNA is TGTGCCAGCAATATCTTCGGGATACAAGAGACCCAGTACTTC. Residues: CASNIFGIQETQYF. This chain joins TRBV7-8 and TRBJ2-5; TRBD2 might be the D (5 bases). CDR3 length: 14 residues. Per germline, CDR1 SGHVS and CDR2 FQNEAQ. Trimming cost V 7 bases and J 2 bases, with 14 bases left between them. Drawing the rest from reference TRBV7-8 and TRBJ2-5, the complete variable domain is GAGVSQSPRYKVAKRGQDVALRCDPISGHVSLFWYQQALGQGPEFLTYFQNEAQLDKSGLPSDRFFAERPEGSVSTLKIQRTQQEDSAVYLCASNIFGIQETQYFGPGTRLLVL.

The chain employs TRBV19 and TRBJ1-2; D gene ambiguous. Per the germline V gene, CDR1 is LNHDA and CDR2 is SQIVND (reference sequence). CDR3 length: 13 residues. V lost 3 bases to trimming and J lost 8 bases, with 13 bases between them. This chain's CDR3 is CASSMRESGGYTF. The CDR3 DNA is TGTGCCAGTAGTATGCGGGAATCCGGGGGCTACACCTTC. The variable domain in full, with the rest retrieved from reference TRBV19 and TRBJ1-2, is DGGITQSPKYLFRKEGQNVTLSCEQNLNHDAMYWYRQDPGQGLRLIYYSQIVNDFQKGDIAEGYSVSREKKESFPLTVTSAQKNPTAFYLCASSMRESGGYTFGSGTRLTVV.

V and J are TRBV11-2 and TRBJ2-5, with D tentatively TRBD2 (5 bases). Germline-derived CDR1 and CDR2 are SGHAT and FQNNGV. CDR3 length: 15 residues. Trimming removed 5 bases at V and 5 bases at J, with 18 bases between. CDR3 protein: CASSPRRRAGETQYF. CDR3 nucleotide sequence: TGTGCCAGCAGCCCTCGCCGGCGGGCTGGGGAGACCCAGTACTTC.

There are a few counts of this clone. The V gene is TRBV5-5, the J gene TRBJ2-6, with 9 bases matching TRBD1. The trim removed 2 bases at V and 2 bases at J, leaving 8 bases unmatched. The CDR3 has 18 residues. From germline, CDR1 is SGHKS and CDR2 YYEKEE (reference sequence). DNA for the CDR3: TGTGCCAGCAGCTTCGCGGGACAGGGTGCCACTGGGGCCAACGTCCTGACTTTC. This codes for CASSFAGQGATGANVLTF.

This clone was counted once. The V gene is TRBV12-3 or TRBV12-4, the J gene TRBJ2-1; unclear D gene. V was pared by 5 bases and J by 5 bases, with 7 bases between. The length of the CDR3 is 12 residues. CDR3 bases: TGTGCCAGCAGTGCACTTCACAATGAGCAGTTCTTC. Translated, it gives CASSALHNEQFF.

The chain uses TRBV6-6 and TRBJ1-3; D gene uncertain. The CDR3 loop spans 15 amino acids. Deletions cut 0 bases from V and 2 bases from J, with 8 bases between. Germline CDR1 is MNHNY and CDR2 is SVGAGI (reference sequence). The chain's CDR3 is CASSYSESPGNTIYF. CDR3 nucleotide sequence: TGTGCCAGCAGTTACTCGGAGAGCCCTGGAAACACCATATATTTT.

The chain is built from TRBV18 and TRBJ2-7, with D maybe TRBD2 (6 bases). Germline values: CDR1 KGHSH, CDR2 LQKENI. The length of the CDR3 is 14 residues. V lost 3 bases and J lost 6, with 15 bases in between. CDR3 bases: TGTGCCAGCTCACCCCGATCCTTGGGGGGCGAGCAGTACTTC. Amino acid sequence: CASSPRSLGGEQYF.

CDR3 bases: TGTGCCAGTAGTATGGGAAGGACTAGCGGGAGTTGGGACGAGCAGTACTTC. Protein product: CASSMGRTSGSWDEQYF. This chain joins TRBV19 and TRBJ2-7; 13 bases line up with TRBD2. The CDR3 spans 17 residues. Trimming removed 3 bases from V and 5 bases from J; junction bases left unmatched: 10. Germline V gene data show CDR1 as LNHDA and CDR2 as SQIVND (reference sequence).

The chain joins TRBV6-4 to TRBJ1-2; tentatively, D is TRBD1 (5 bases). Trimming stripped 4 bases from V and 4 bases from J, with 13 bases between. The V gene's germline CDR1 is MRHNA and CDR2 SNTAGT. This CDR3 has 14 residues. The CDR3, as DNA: TGTGCCAGCAGTGTAGGGGAAGGTGCCTATGGCTACACCTTC. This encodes CASSVGEGAYGYTF.

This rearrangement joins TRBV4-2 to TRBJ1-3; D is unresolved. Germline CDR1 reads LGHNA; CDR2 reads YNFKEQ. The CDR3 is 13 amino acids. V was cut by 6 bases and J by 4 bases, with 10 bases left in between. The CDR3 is CASRSQSGNTIYF. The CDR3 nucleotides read TGTGCCAGCAGGTCTCAGTCCGGAAACACCATATATTTT.

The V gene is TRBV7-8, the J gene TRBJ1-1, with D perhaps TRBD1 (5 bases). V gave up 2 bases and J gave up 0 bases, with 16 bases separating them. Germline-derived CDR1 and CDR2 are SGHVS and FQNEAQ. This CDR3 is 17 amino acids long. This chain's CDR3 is CASSLYLAGLLNTEAFF. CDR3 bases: TGTGCCAGCAGCTTATATCTGGCAGGGTTGTTGAACACTGAAGCTTTCTTT.

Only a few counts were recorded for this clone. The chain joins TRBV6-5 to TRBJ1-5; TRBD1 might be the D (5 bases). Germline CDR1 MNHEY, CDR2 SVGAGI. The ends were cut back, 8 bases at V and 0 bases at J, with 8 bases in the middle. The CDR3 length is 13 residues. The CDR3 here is CASGTDSNQPQHF. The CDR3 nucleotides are TGTGCCAGCGGGACGGATAGCAATCAGCCCCAGCATTTT.

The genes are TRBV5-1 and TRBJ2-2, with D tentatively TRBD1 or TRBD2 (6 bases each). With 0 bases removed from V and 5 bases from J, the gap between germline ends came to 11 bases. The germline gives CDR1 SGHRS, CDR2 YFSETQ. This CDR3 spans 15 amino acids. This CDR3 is CASSLGLGGTGELFF. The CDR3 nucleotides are TGCGCCAGCAGCTTGGGACTAGGGGGGACCGGGGAGCTGTTTTTT.

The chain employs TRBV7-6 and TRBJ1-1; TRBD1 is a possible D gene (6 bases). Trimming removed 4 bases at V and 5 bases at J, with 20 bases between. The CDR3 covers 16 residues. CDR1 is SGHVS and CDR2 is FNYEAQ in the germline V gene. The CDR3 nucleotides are TGTGCCAGCAGCTATCAACAGGGTGGTTACGGGACTGAAGCTTTCTTT. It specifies CASSYQQGGYGTEAFF. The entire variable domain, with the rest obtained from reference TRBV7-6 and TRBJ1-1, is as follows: GAGVSQSPRYKVTKRGQDVALRCDPISGHVSLYWYRQALGQGPEFLTYFNYEAQQDKSGLPNDRFSAERPEGSISTLTIQRTEQRDSAMYRCASSYQQGGYGTEAFFGQGTRLTVV.

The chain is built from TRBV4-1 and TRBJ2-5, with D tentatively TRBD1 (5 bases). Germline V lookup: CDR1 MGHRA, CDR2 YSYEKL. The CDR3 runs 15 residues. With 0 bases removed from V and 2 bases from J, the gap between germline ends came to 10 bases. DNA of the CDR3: TGCGCCAGCAGCCAAGATATCAGGGAACAAGAGACCCAGTACTTC. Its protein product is CASSQDIREQETQYF.

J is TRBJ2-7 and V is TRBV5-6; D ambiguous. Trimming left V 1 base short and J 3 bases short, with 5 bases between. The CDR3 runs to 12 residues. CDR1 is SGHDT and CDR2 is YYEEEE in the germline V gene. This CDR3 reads CASSLYDYEQYF. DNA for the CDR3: TGTGCCAGCAGCTTGTACGACTACGAGCAGTACTTC.

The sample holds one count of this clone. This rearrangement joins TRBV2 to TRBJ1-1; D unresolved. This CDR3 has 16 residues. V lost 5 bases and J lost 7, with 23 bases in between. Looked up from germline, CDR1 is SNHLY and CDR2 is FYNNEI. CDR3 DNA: TGTGCCAGCAGTAAGGAAGGTATACAAGGGAGATTTGAAGCTTTCTTT. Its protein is CASSKEGIQGRFEAFF.

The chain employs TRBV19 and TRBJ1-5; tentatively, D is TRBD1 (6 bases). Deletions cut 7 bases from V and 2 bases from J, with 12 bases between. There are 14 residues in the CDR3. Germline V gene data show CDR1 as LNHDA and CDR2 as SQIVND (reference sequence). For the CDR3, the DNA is TGTGCCAGTAACAGGGTCGGAGGCAATCAGCCCCAGCATTTT. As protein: CASNRVGGNQPQHF.

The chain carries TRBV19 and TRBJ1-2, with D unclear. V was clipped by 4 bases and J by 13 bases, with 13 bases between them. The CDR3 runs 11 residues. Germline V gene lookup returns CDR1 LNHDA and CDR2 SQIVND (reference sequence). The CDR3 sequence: CASSTKISPTF. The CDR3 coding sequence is TGTGCCAGTAGTACCAAAATTTCTCCCACCTTC.

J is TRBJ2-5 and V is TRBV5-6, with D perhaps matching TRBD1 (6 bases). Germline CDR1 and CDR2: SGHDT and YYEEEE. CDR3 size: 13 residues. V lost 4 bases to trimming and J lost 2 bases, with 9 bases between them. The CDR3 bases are TGTGCCAGCAGCCGCGGACAGCAAGAGACCCAGTACTTC. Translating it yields CASSRGQQETQYF.

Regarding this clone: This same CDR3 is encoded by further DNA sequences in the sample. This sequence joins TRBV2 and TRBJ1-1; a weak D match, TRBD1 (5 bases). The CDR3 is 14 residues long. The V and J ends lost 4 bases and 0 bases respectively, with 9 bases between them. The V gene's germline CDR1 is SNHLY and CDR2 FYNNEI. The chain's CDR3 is CASSGQGLNTEAFF. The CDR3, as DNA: TGTGCCAGCAGTGGGCAGGGATTGAACACTGAAGCTTTCTTT.

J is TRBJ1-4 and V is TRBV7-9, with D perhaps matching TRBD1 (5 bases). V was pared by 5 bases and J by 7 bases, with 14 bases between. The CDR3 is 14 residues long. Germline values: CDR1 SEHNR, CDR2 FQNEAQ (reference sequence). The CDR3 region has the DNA TGTGCCAGCAGCCATAGTAGGGGCTTTGAAAAACTGTTTTTT. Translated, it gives CASSHSRGFEKLFF.